This T cell receptor (beta chain) was documented in a study of T cell responses to AZD1222 COVID-19 vaccine. Findings and caveats of the study: Rises in breadth and depth of Spike-specific TCRs came after two AZD1222 doses. Most donors were white British and more were female, and clonal diversity was possibly underestimated. With dominance at 160-218 and 743-854, vaccine-associated CD4 TCRs spanned spike.

Profiled with immunoSEQ multiplex PCR; TCRdb holds only in-frame clones, not every one. The repertoire holds 150,000 to 190,000 clones, with 75% to 95% as singletons. A note on this clone: No antigen is known for it.

The sample was peripheral blood, taken on day 0 of AZD1222 vaccination. The source of this sequence is an adult in good health.

In DNA form, the CDR3 reads TGTGCCAGCAGTCCCGCGACAGGGGGCAAAGGAGGCTACACCTTC. Translating gives CASSPATGGKGGYTF. The chain employs TRBV28 and TRBJ1-2, with 10 bases that match TRBD1. The CDR3 is 15 amino acids. Trimming cost V 5 bases and J 8 bases; bases outside gene matches: 11. The V gene's germline CDR1 is MDHEN and CDR2 SYDVKM.